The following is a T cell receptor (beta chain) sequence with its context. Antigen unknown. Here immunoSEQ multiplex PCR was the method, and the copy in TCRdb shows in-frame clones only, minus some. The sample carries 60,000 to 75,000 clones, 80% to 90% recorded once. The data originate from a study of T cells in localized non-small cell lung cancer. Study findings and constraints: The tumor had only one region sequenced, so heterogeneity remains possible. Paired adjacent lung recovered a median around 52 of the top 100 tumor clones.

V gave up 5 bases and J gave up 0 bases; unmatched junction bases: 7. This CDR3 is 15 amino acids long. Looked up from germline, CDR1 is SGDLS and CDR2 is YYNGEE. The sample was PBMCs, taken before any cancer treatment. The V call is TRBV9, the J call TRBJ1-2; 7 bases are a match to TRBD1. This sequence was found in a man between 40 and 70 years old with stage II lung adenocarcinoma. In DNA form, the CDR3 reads TGTGCCAGCAGTAGCCAGGGGGGAACTAACTATGGCTACACCTTC. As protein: CASSSQGGTNYGYTF. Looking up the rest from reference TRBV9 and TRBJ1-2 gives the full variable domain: DSGVTQTPKHLITATGQRVTLRCSPRSGDLSVYWYQQSLDQGLQFLIQYYNGEERAKGNILERFSAQQFPDLHSELNLSSLELGDSALYFCASSSQGGTNYGYTFGSGTRLTVV.